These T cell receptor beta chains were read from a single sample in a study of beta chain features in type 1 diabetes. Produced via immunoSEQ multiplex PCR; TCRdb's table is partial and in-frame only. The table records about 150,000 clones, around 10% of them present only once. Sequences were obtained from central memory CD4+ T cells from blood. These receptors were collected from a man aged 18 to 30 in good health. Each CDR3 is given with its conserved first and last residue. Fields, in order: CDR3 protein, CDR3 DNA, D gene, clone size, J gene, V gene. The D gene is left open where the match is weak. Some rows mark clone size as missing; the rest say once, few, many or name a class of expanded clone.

CDR3 protein: CASSQVDEQYF
CDR3 DNA: TGCGCCAGCAGCCAAGTCGACGAGCAGTACTTC
D gene: .
clone size: .
J gene: TRBJ2-7
V gene: TRBV4-1

CDR3 protein: CASSIAGNGAKNIQYF
CDR3 DNA: TGTGCCAGTAGTATTGCAGGGAACGGCGCCAAAAACATTCAGTACTTC
D gene: .
clone size: many
J gene: TRBJ2-4
V gene: TRBV19

CDR3 protein: CASSLYPVNTEAFF
CDR3 DNA: TGTGCCAGCAGCTTATATCCGGTGAACACTGAAGCTTTCTTT
D gene: .
clone size: many
J gene: TRBJ1-1
V gene: TRBV7-9

CDR3 protein: CSAGTGTSPREQYF
CDR3 DNA: TGCAGCGCCGGAACCGGGACTAGCCCACGGGAGCAGTACTTC
D gene: TRBD2
clone size: .
J gene: TRBJ2-7
V gene: TRBV29-1

CDR3 protein: CASSPEGDTKNIQYF
CDR3 DNA: TGTGCCAGCAGCCCGGAAGGGGATACCAAAAACATTCAGTACTTC
D gene: .
clone size: few
J gene: TRBJ2-4
V gene: TRBV5-6

CDR3 protein: CASSLSGIEQYF
CDR3 DNA: TGTGCCAGCAGCTTATCAGGGATCGAGCAGTACTTC
D gene: .
clone size: few
J gene: TRBJ2-7
V gene: TRBV7-2

CDR3 protein: CASSQVSRNTEAFF
CDR3 DNA: TGCGCCAGCAGCCAAGTCAGCAGGAACACTGAAGCTTTCTTT
D gene: .
clone size: .
J gene: TRBJ1-1
V gene: TRBV4-3

CDR3 protein: CASWGQANRWFF
CDR3 DNA: TGTGCCAGCTGGGGACAGGCGAACCGGTGGTTCTTC
D gene: TRBD1
clone size: few
J gene: TRBJ2-1
V gene: TRBV6-1

CDR3 protein: CASRSSGRAGETQYF
CDR3 DNA: TGTGCCAGTCGTTCTAGCGGGAGGGCCGGAGAGACCCAGTACTTC
D gene: TRBD2
clone size: many
J gene: TRBJ2-5
V gene: TRBV19

CDR3 protein: CSVGEAGTGNSPLHF
CDR3 DNA: TGCAGCGTTGGCGAGGCGGGGACAGGGAATTCACCCCTCCACTTT
D gene: TRBD1
clone size: few
J gene: TRBJ1-6
V gene: TRBV29-1

CDR3 protein: CAWGWGSGFVTQYF
CDR3 DNA: TGTGCCTGGGGTTGGGGGAGCGGGTTTGTGACCCAGTACTTC
D gene: .
clone size: few
J gene: TRBJ2-5
V gene: TRBV30

CDR3 protein: CASSQGRGIIRNTEAFF
CDR3 DNA: TGCGCCAGCAGCCAAGGTAGGGGGATAATTCGGAACACTGAAGCTTTCTTT
D gene: .
clone size: few
J gene: TRBJ1-1
V gene: TRBV4-3

CDR3 protein: CASSSDDTRGGRLYEQYF
CDR3 DNA: TGTGCCAGCAGCTCCGATGATACTAGAGGCGGGAGGCTCTACGAGCAGTACTTC
D gene: TRBD2
clone size: few
J gene: TRBJ2-7
V gene: TRBV7-9

CDR3 protein: CASSDSDITDTQYF
CDR3 DNA: TGTGCCAGCAGTGACTCTGACATCACAGATACGCAGTATTTT
D gene: .
clone size: many
J gene: TRBJ2-3
V gene: TRBV6-4

CDR3 protein: CASSLLADYQETQYF
CDR3 DNA: TGCGCCAGCAGCTTGCTAGCGGACTACCAAGAGACCCAGTACTTC
D gene: TRBD2
clone size: .
J gene: TRBJ2-5
V gene: TRBV5-1

CDR3 protein: CASSQGGGNYGYTF
CDR3 DNA: TGTGCCAGCAGCCAAGGTGGCGGCAACTATGGCTACACCTTC
D gene: .
clone size: .
J gene: TRBJ1-2
V gene: TRBV4-2

CDR3 protein: CSAPGGDREYF
CDR3 DNA: TGCAGTGCCCCGGGGGGGGACAGGGAGTACTTC
D gene: .
clone size: few
J gene: TRBJ2-7
V gene: TRBV20-1

CDR3 protein: CASSSLVLTTQYF
CDR3 DNA: TGTGCCAGCAGTTCACTCGTTCTGACGACCCAGTACTTC
D gene: .
clone size: .
J gene: TRBJ2-5
V gene: TRBV5-8

CDR3 protein: CASSASSGGTRELFF
CDR3 DNA: TGTGCCAGCAGCGCCAGTAGCGGGGGAACACGGGAGCTGTTTTTT
D gene: TRBD2
clone size: .
J gene: TRBJ2-2
V gene: TRBV14

CDR3 protein: CATSRDPADNSPLHF
CDR3 DNA: TGTGCCACCAGCAGAGATCCGGCCGACAATTCACCCCTCCACTTT
D gene: .
clone size: few
J gene: TRBJ1-6
V gene: TRBV15

CDR3 protein: CASSVPGTSGRGSSYNEQFF
CDR3 DNA: TGCGCCAGCAGCGTCCCCGGGACTAGCGGGAGAGGGAGCTCCTACAATGAGCAGTTCTTC
D gene: TRBD2
clone size: few
J gene: TRBJ2-1
V gene: TRBV5-1

CDR3 protein: CAGRLGNTIYF
CDR3 DNA: TGTGCCGGCAGGCTGGGAAACACCATATATTTT
D gene: .
clone size: few
J gene: TRBJ1-3
V gene: TRBV10-3

CDR3 protein: CASSLPGTSGRTGELFF
CDR3 DNA: TGTGCCAGCAGCTTACCCGGGACTAGCGGAAGGACCGGGGAGCTGTTTTTT
D gene: TRBD2
clone size: few
J gene: TRBJ2-2
V gene: TRBV7-2

CDR3 protein: CASRVSGWSYEQYF
CDR3 DNA: TGTGCCAGCAGGGTCTCAGGGTGGTCCTACGAGCAGTACTTC
D gene: .
clone size: few
J gene: TRBJ2-7
V gene: TRBV28

CDR3 protein: CASTRGGGNQPQHF
CDR3 DNA: TGTGCCAGCACTCGGGGGGGAGGCAATCAGCCCCAGCATTTT
D gene: .
clone size: .
J gene: TRBJ1-5
V gene: TRBV28

CDR3 protein: CASSLDRHPANEQFF
CDR3 DNA: TGTGCCAGCAGCTTAGATCGCCATCCTGCGAATGAGCAGTTCTTC
D gene: .
clone size: few
J gene: TRBJ2-1
V gene: TRBV11-2

CDR3 protein: CASSPINPGTVRGTDTQYF
CDR3 DNA: TGTGCCAGCAGCCCTATTAACCCAGGGACCGTCCGAGGGACAGATACGCAGTATTTT
D gene: .
clone size: .
J gene: TRBJ2-3
V gene: TRBV21-1

CDR3 protein: CASTSQGRAYEQYF
CDR3 DNA: TGTGCCAGCACAAGCCAGGGGAGGGCCTACGAGCAGTACTTC
D gene: .
clone size: .
J gene: TRBJ2-7
V gene: TRBV2

CDR3 protein: CASSTGDSNSPLHF
CDR3 DNA: TGCGCCAGTAGCACCGGGGATTCTAATTCACCCCTCCACTTT
D gene: .
clone size: .
J gene: TRBJ1-6
V gene: TRBV5-1

CDR3 protein: CASSLAGWTGTGYTF
CDR3 DNA: TGTGCCAGCAGCTTAGCGGGGTGGACAGGGACTGGCTACACCTTC
D gene: TRBD1
clone size: few
J gene: TRBJ1-2
V gene: TRBV7-2

CDR3 protein: CASSISRGGNIQYF
CDR3 DNA: TGTGCCAGTAGTATCTCCAGGGGAGGAAACATTCAGTACTTC
D gene: .
clone size: few
J gene: TRBJ2-4
V gene: TRBV19

CDR3 protein: CASSLAGTGLYEQYF
CDR3 DNA: TGTGCCAGCAGCTTAGCCGGGACAGGGCTCTACGAGCAGTACTTC
D gene: TRBD1
clone size: .
J gene: TRBJ2-7
V gene: TRBV7-2

CDR3 protein: CASSLTSGRHEQFF
CDR3 DNA: TGTGCCAGCAGCTTGACTAGCGGGAGACATGAGCAGTTCTTC
D gene: TRBD2
clone size: .
J gene: TRBJ2-1
V gene: TRBV11-2

CDR3 protein: CASSQGTFQETQYF
CDR3 DNA: TGTGCCAGCAGCCAAGGGACGTTTCAAGAGACCCAGTACTTC
D gene: .
clone size: .
J gene: TRBJ2-5
V gene: TRBV11-3

CDR3 protein: CASSLGTPYNEQFF
CDR3 DNA: TGCGCCAGCAGCTTAGGAACACCATACAATGAGCAGTTCTTC
D gene: .
clone size: few
J gene: TRBJ2-1
V gene: TRBV5-1

CDR3 protein: CASSSESGELFF
CDR3 DNA: TGTGCCAGCAGCTCGGAGAGCGGGGAGCTGTTTTTT
D gene: .
clone size: few
J gene: TRBJ2-2
V gene: TRBV7-8

CDR3 protein: CASSESSGQRYGYTF
CDR3 DNA: TGTGCCAGCAGTGAATCTTCGGGACAGCGCTATGGCTACACCTTC
D gene: TRBD1
clone size: many
J gene: TRBJ1-2
V gene: TRBV25-1

CDR3 protein: CASSLTGTSGRGADTQYF
CDR3 DNA: TGTGCCAGCAGCTTAACCGGGACTAGCGGGAGAGGGGCAGATACGCAGTATTTT
D gene: TRBD2
clone size: .
J gene: TRBJ2-3
V gene: TRBV7-2

CDR3 protein: CAWSEPDTQYF
CDR3 DNA: TGTGCCTGGAGTGAGCCAGATACGCAGTATTTT
D gene: .
clone size: few
J gene: TRBJ2-3
V gene: TRBV30

CDR3 protein: CASSENPGTSGGVKDTQYF
CDR3 DNA: TGTGCCAGCAGTGAAAACCCCGGGACTAGCGGGGGGGTGAAAGATACGCAGTATTTT
D gene: TRBD2
clone size: .
J gene: TRBJ2-3
V gene: TRBV6-1

CDR3 protein: CASSFGLARDEQYF
CDR3 DNA: TGCGCCAGCAGCTTCGGGCTAGCGAGGGACGAGCAGTACTTC
D gene: .
clone size: .
J gene: TRBJ2-7
V gene: TRBV5-1

CDR3 protein: CASSLYYQGQGRNGYTF
CDR3 DNA: TGTGCCAGCAGCTTATATTACCAAGGACAGGGGAGGAATGGCTACACCTTC
D gene: TRBD1
clone size: few
J gene: TRBJ1-2
V gene: TRBV7-9

CDR3 protein: CSVEAGRTEAFF
CDR3 DNA: TGCAGCGTTGAGGCAGGGAGGACTGAAGCTTTCTTT
D gene: .
clone size: .
J gene: TRBJ1-1
V gene: TRBV29-1

CDR3 protein: CASSLQGTETQYF
CDR3 DNA: TGTGCCAGCTCATTACAGGGTACCGAGACCCAGTACTTC
D gene: .
clone size: few
J gene: TRBJ2-5
V gene: TRBV18

CDR3 protein: CASSFRETQYF
CDR3 DNA: TGTGCCAGCAGTTTTCGAGAGACCCAGTACTTC
D gene: .
clone size: .
J gene: TRBJ2-5
V gene: TRBV28

CDR3 protein: CASSSTRTSGYNEQFF
CDR3 DNA: TGTGCCAGCAGTAGTACCCGGACTAGCGGTTACAATGAGCAGTTCTTC
D gene: TRBD2
clone size: few
J gene: TRBJ2-1
V gene: TRBV14

CDR3 protein: CASSFQRGLNEKLFF
CDR3 DNA: TGTGCCAGCAGCTTTCAGAGGGGCTTAAATGAAAAACTGTTTTTT
D gene: .
clone size: .
J gene: TRBJ1-4
V gene: TRBV5-6

CDR3 protein: CASSLEGRYEQYF
CDR3 DNA: TGTGCCAGCAGCTTAGAGGGGAGGTACGAGCAGTACTTC
D gene: .
clone size: .
J gene: TRBJ2-7
V gene: TRBV7-2

CDR3 protein: CSVQRTNTEAFF
CDR3 DNA: TGCAGCGTTCAGAGGACCAACACTGAAGCTTTCTTT
D gene: .
clone size: many
J gene: TRBJ1-1
V gene: TRBV29-1

CDR3 protein: CASSFPGSNTGELFF
CDR3 DNA: TGCGCCAGCAGCTTCCCCGGGTCGAACACCGGGGAGCTGTTTTTT
D gene: .
clone size: .
J gene: TRBJ2-2
V gene: TRBV5-1

CDR3 protein: CASSQRTQGGTEAFF
CDR3 DNA: TGCGCCAGCAGCCAGCGCACACAGGGAGGGACTGAAGCTTTCTTT
D gene: .
clone size: .
J gene: TRBJ1-1
V gene: TRBV4-3